This is a list of T cell receptor beta chains from one sample in a study of lymphopenia after photon versus proton radiotherapy. Only in-frame clones appear in the TCRdb table, and some are missing; sequencing was by immunoSEQ multiplex PCR. The data show about 28,000 clones, about four fifths seen once. The specimen was peripheral blood, collected from a patient treated with photon-based radiotherapy. The receptors originated from a man aged 50-60 years with gastric cancer. Both conserved end residues are part of each CDR3. The D gene is left open where the match is weak. Not every row has a clone size; where given, it reads once, few, many or a size class.

.,TRBV6-4,TRBD1,TRBJ2-3,CASSDSPGQGGDTQYF,TGTGCCAGCAGTGATTCCCCGGGACAGGGAGGGGATACGCAGTATTTT
once,TRBV6-4,TRBD1,TRBJ2-2,CASSDSQGADTGELFF,TGTGCCAGCAGTGACTCCCAGGGGGCCGACACCGGGGAGCTGTTTTTT
few,TRBV9,TRBD1,TRBJ1-1,CASTLTGGLGGNTEAFF,TGTGCCAGCACCTTAACAGGGGGCTTGGGAGGGAACACTGAAGCTTTCTTT
.,TRBV18,TRBD1,TRBJ1-5,CASATGVNQPQHF,TGTGCCAGCGCGACAGGGGTCAATCAGCCCCAGCATTTT
few,TRBV9,.,TRBJ1-3,CASSLLRDYSGNTIYF,TGTGCCAGCAGCCTCCTCAGGGATTACTCTGGAAACACCATATATTTT
.,TRBV5-1,TRBD2,TRBJ2-1,CASSPRTSGGNDEQFF,TGCGCCAGCAGCCCCCGGACTAGCGGGGGTAACGATGAGCAGTTCTTC
.,TRBV30,TRBD1,TRBJ2-1,CAWRGTGGLYNEQFF,TGTGCCTGGAGGGGGACAGGGGGTCTCTACAATGAGCAGTTCTTC
once,TRBV10-3,TRBD2,TRBJ2-2,CAISATSGTGELFF,TGTGCCATCAGTGCTACTAGCGGCACCGGGGAGCTGTTTTTT
.,TRBV30,.,TRBJ2-7,CAWSRMYTYEQYF,TGTGCCTGGAGTCGGATGTATACCTACGAGCAGTACTTC
.,TRBV5-1,.,TRBJ1-2,CASRPGGNIGYGYTF,TGCGCCAGCAGGCCGGGGGGCAATATCGGCTATGGCTACACCTTC
.,TRBV5-1,.,TRBJ2-7,CASSLRVDYEQYF,TGCGCCAGCAGCTTGAGGGTAGACTACGAGCAGTACTTC
.,TRBV10-3,TRBD2,TRBJ2-1,CAISQRTSGGILPNEQFF,TGTGCCATCAGTCAAAGGACTAGCGGGGGGATTCTACCTAATGAGCAGTTCTTC
.,TRBV5-1,.,TRBJ2-3,CASSLEGSSTDTQYF,TGCGCCAGCAGCTTGGAAGGATCTAGCACAGATACGCAGTATTTT
.,TRBV7-3,.,TRBJ1-1,CASSLMGFTEAFF,TGTGCCAGCAGCTTAATGGGGTTCACTGAAGCTTTCTTT
.,TRBV2,TRBD1,TRBJ1-4,CASGGTAFAKLFF,TGTGCCAGCGGGGGGACAGCCTTTGCAAAACTGTTTTTT
.,TRBV14,.,TRBJ2-3,CASSLTGTIEGADTQYF,TGTGCCAGCAGCCTCACCGGGACAATCGAGGGCGCAGATACGCAGTATTTT
.,TRBV10-3,.,TRBJ1-1,CALRVGPDTEAFF,TGTGCCTTACGGGTGGGGCCCGACACTGAAGCTTTCTTT
few,TRBV10-2,TRBD1,TRBJ2-3,CASNRTGGITDTQYF,TGCGCCAGCAATAGGACAGGGGGGATCACAGATACGCAGTATTTT
once,TRBV7-2,.,TRBJ1-2,CASSAIQHGYTF,TGTGCCAGCAGCGCAATTCAGCATGGCTACACCTTC